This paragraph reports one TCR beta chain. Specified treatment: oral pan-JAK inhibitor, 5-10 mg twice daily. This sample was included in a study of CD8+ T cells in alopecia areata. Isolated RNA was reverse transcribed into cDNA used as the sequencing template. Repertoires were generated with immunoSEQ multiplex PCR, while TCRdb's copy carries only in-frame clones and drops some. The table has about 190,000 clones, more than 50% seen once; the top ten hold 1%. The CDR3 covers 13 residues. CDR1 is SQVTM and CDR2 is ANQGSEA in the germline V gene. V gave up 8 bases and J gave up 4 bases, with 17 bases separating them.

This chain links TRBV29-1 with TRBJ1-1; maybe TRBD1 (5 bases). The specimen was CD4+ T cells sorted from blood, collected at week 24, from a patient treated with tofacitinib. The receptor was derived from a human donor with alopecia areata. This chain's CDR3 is CSFSRESGTEAFF. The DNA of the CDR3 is TGCAGCTTTAGCAGGGAGAGTGGCACTGAAGCTTTCTTT.